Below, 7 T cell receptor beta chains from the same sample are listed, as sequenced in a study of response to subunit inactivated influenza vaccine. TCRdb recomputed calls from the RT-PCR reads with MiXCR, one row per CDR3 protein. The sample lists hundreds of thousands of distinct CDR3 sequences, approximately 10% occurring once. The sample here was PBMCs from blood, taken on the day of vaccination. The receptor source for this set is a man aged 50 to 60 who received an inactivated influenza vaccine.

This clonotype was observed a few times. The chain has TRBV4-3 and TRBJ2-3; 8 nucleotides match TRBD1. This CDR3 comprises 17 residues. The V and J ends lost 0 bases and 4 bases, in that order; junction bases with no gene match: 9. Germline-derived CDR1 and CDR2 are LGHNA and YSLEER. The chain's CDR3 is CASSQDAGQGISDTQYF. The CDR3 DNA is TGCGCCAGCAGCCAAGACGCTGGACAGGGAATTTCAGATACGCAGTATTTT.

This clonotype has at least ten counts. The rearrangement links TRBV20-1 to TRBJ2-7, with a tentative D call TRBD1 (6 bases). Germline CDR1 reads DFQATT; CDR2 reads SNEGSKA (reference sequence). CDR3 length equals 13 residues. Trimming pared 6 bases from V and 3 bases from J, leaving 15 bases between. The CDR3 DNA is TGCAGTGCCGCCGGGACACAAGACTACGAGCAGTACTTC. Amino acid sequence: CSAAGTQDYEQYF.

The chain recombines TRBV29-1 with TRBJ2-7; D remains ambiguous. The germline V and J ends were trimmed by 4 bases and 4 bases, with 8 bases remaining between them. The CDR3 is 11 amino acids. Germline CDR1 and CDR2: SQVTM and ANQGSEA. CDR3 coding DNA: TGCAGCGTTGGACACCTTTACGAGCAGTACTTC. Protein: CSVGHLYEQYF.

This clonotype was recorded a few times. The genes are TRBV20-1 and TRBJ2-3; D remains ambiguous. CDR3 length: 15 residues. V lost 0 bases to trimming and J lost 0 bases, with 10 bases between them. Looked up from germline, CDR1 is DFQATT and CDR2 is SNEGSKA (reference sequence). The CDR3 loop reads CSARDRHPSTDTQYF. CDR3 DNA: TGCAGTGCTAGAGATAGACATCCTAGCACAGATACGCAGTATTTT.

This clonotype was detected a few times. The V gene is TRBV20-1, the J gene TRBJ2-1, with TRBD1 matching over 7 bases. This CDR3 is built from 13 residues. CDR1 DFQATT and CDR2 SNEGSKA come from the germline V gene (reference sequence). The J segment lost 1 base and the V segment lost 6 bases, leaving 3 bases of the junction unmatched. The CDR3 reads CSADRESYNEQFF. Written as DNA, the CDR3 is TGCAGTGCAGACAGGGAGTCCTACAATGAGCAGTTCTTC.

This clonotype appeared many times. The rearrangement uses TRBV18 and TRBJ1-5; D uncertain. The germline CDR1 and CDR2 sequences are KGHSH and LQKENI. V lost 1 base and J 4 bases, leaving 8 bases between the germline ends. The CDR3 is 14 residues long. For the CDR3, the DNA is TGTGCCAGCTCACCACGGGCGGGGAATCAGCCCCAGCATTTT. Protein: CASSPRAGNQPQHF.

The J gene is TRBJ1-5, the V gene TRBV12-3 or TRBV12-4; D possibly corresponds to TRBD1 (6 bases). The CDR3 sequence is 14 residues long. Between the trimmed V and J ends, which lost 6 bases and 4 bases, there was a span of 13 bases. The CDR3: CASRAGGGNQPQHF. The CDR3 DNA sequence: TGTGCCAGCAGAGCCGGAGGGGGGAATCAGCCCCAGCATTTT.